Listed here are 30 T cell receptor beta chains from one sample, sequenced in a study of T-cell memory formation after mild COVID-19. One entry per CDR3 protein results from TCRdb running MiXCR on the 5' RACE reads. The table has 150,000 to 200,000 distinct CDR3 sequences, more than 12% seen once. The source material was PBMCs or a T cell subset sorted from them (not recorded which). The origin of the receptors is an adult woman who had mild COVID-19 (a few samples of this study predate the infection). Cell type and time point are not known.

This clonotype occurred a few times. The chain joins TRBV24-1 to TRBJ2-3; 11 positions match TRBD2. Trimming at V came to 5 bases and at J to 2 bases, leaving 2 bases not matched to a gene. Germline assignment: CDR1 KGHDR and CDR2 SFDVKD. This CDR3 contains 15 residues. The CDR3 DNA reads TGTGCCACCAGTGTGGGACTAGCGGTCACAGATACGCAGTATTTT. It yields the protein CATSVGLAVTDTQYF.

This clonotype has just a few counts. The chain links TRBV24-1 to TRBJ2-3; 7 bases fit TRBD1. The length of the CDR3 is 15 residues. V was clipped by 2 bases and J by 5 bases; unmatched bases: 6. The germline gives CDR1 KGHDR, CDR2 SFDVKD. The DNA of the CDR3 is TGTGCCACCAGTGATTCTGGGACAGCACGAGATACGCAGTATTTT. Protein product: CATSDSGTARDTQYF.

This sequence joins TRBV7-2 and TRBJ2-2; D gene unclear. The CDR3 contains 15 residues. CDR1 is SGHTA, CDR2 FQGNSA, per germline. V shed 1 base and J shed 1 base, with 7 bases lying between them. CDR3 sequence reads: CASSLDIRNTGELFF. CDR3 DNA sequence: TGTGCCAGCAGCTTAGATATCAGGAACACCGGGGAGCTGTTTTTT. The variable domain in full, completed from reference TRBV7-2 and TRBJ2-2, reads GAGVSQSPSNKVTEKGKDVELRCDPISGHTALYWYRQSLGQGLEFLIYFQGNSAPDKSGLPSDRFSAERTGGSVSTLTIQRTQQEDSAVYLCASSLDIRNTGELFFGEGSRLTVL.

The V call is TRBV24-1, the J call TRBJ2-1; tentatively, D is TRBD1 (6 bases). The V gene's germline CDR1 is KGHDR and CDR2 SFDVKD. V was shortened by 3 bases and J by 0 bases, with 8 bases between the two germline ends. CDR3 length equals 15 residues. CDR3: CATSDLQGSYNEQFF. The CDR3 region has the DNA TGTGCCACCAGTGATCTACAGGGCTCCTACAATGAGCAGTTCTTC.

This clonotype showed up just a few times. This chain joins TRBV4-1 and TRBJ1-1; D might be TRBD1 (6 bases). Germline assignment: CDR1 MGHRA and CDR2 YSYEKL. V was pared by 1 base and J by 2 bases, with 11 bases between. The CDR3 is 15 amino acids. The CDR3: CASSQVDRINTEAFF. The CDR3 DNA is TGCGCCAGCAGCCAAGTCGACAGGATCAACACTGAAGCTTTCTTT.

The chain carries TRBV2 and TRBJ2-3; D not resolved. V lost 4 bases to trimming and J lost 2 bases, with 10 bases between them. CDR1 and CDR2 from the germline V gene are SNHLY and FYNNEI. The CDR3 covers 14 residues. The CDR3 DNA sequence: TGTGCCAGCAGTGTTCAACGGAACACAGATACGCAGTATTTT. It translates to CASSVQRNTDTQYF.

This chain joins TRBV7-9 and TRBJ2-7; TRBD1 agrees at 11 bases. The J segment lost 0 bases and the V segment lost 3 bases, leaving 1 base of the junction unmatched. CDR3 length: 15 residues. Per germline, CDR1 SEHNR and CDR2 FQNEAQ (reference sequence). The CDR3 nucleotides are TGTGCCAGCAGCTTCGGGACAGGGGGCTCCTACGAGCAGTACTTC. As protein: CASSFGTGGSYEQYF.

This rearrangement joins TRBV7-9 to TRBJ2-7, with a weak D call TRBD1 (5 bases). V was pared by 3 bases and J by 3 bases, with 12 bases between. The CDR3 length is 14 residues. Germline CDR1 and CDR2: SEHNR and FQNEAQ (reference sequence). The CDR3 loop reads CASSFQGPSYEQYF. The CDR3 DNA is TGTGCCAGCAGCTTTCAGGGTCCAAGCTACGAGCAGTACTTC.

The chain is built from TRBV7-2 and TRBJ2-4, with TRBD1 identical over 10 bases. V dropped 5 bases and J dropped 3; count of bases not matched to a gene: 10. The CDR3 runs 17 residues. Germline V gene lookup returns CDR1 SGHTA and CDR2 FQGNSA. The chain's CDR3 is CASSISLGQGVKNIQYF. DNA for the CDR3: TGTGCCAGCAGCATATCGCTAGGACAGGGGGTCAAAAACATTCAGTACTTC.

CDR3 bases: TGTGCCAGCAGTTGGTTCGGAGACGAGGCTTTCTTT. It codes for CASSWFGDEAFF. The chain carries TRBV12-3 or TRBV12-4 and TRBJ1-1; no firm D call. Trimming cost V 4 bases and J 11 bases, with 14 bases left between them. This CDR3 spans 12 amino acids.

The rearrangement joins TRBV18 to TRBJ2-3; D call uncertain. Trimming removed 3 bases from V and 1 base from J, with 11 bases in between. The germline gives CDR1 KGHSH, CDR2 LQKENI. The CDR3 consists of 15 residues. The CDR3 sequence is CASSPTGTGTDTQYF. CDR3 DNA sequence: TGTGCCAGCTCACCGACGGGTACCGGCACAGATACGCAGTATTTT.

CDR3 sequence: CASSLTTENTEAFF. The DNA of the CDR3 is TGCGCCAGCAGCTTGACGACAGAGAACACTGAAGCTTTCTTT. The chain has TRBV5-1 and TRBJ1-1, with D perhaps TRBD1 (5 bases). Germline V lookup: CDR1 SGHRS, CDR2 YFSETQ. V was shortened by 1 base and J by 1 base, with 8 bases between the two germline ends. The CDR3 length is 14 residues. The variable domain in full, with the rest retrieved from reference TRBV5-1 and TRBJ1-1, is KAGVTQTPRYLIKTRGQQVTLSCSPISGHRSVSWYQQTPGQGLQFLFEYFSETQRNKGNFPGRFSGRQFSNSRSEMNVSTLELGDSALYLCASSLTTENTEAFFGQGTRLTVV.

This clonotype was observed a few times. One end of the junction does not line up with germline, which may come from a read error. The J gene is TRBJ2-7, the V gene TRBV7-6; 8 positions agree with TRBD1. The V gene's germline CDR1 is SGHVS and CDR2 FNYEAQ. The CDR3 sequence is 12 residues long. The CDR3 bases are TGTGCCAGCAGCCCCCTGACAGGGGAGGTCTCCTTC. This gives the protein CASSPLTGEVSF.

There are a few counts of this clonotype. The gene calls are TRBV7-2 and TRBJ2-3, with 10 bases identical to TRBD1. The germline V gene encodes CDR1 SGHTA and CDR2 FQGNSA. J lost 4 bases, V lost 5 bases, and 9 bases had no gene match. This CDR3 contains 16 residues. CDR3 DNA: TGTGCCAGCAGCCGTCAGGGACAGGGGCATTCAGATACGCAGTATTTT. Its translation is CASSRQGQGHSDTQYF.

This chain connects TRBV4-1 to TRBJ2-7; D is uncertain. The CDR3 runs 15 residues. V lost 4 bases, J lost 0 bases, and 13 bases lay in between. In germline, CDR1 is MGHRA, CDR2 YSYEKL. The CDR3, as DNA: TGCGCCAGCAGCCGATCCGGGTACAGCTCCTACGAGCAGTACTTC. Translated: CASSRSGYSSYEQYF.

Only a few counts were recorded for this clonotype. J is TRBJ2-3 and V is TRBV15; no clear D gene. Germline V gives CDR1 LNHNV, CDR2 YYDKDF (reference sequence). The CDR3 loop spans 14 amino acids. Trimming cost V 0 bases and J 2 bases, with 6 bases left between them. The CDR3 DNA follows: TGTGCCACCAGCAGAGATGGTCCCACAGATACGCAGTATTTT. It is translated as CATSRDGPTDTQYF.

The V gene is TRBV7-2, the J gene TRBJ2-2; D is perhaps TRBD1 (5 bases). The CDR3 has 16 amino acids. From germline, CDR1 is SGHTA and CDR2 FQGNSA. The V end was cut by 2 bases, the J end by 1 base, with 11 bases between. CDR3 protein: CASSLMGQVNTGELFF. CDR3 nucleotides: TGTGCCAGCAGCTTAATGGGGCAGGTGAACACCGGGGAGCTGTTTTTT.

V and J are TRBV18 and TRBJ1-1; maybe TRBD1 (5 bases). With 3 bases removed from V and 1 base from J, the gap between germline ends came to 12 bases. The germline gives CDR1 KGHSH, CDR2 LQKENI. The length of the CDR3 is 15 residues. In DNA, the CDR3 is TGTGCCAGCTCACCTCAGTTGACAGAGAACACTGAAGCTTTCTTT. Protein product: CASSPQLTENTEAFF.

This clonotype was recorded at least ten times. The V gene is TRBV14, the J gene TRBJ2-1, with 11 bases that match TRBD2. V gave up 4 bases and J gave up 9 bases; unmatched junction bases: 8. The CDR3 runs 15 residues. Germline-derived CDR1 and CDR2 are SGHDN and FVKESK. In DNA form, the CDR3 reads TGTGCCAGCAGCCCCCGTCTAGCGGGGGGCGGTGAGCAGTTCTTC. Translation: CASSPRLAGGGEQFF.

V usage is TRBV2 and J usage is TRBJ1-2; D gene unclear. The CDR3 is 15 amino acids. V was trimmed by 4 bases and J by 0 bases, leaving 12 bases between them. Germline values: CDR1 SNHLY, CDR2 FYNNEI. Here the CDR3 reads CASSGAALANYGYTF. The CDR3 nucleotides read TGTGCCAGCAGTGGGGCAGCGTTAGCTAACTATGGCTACACCTTC.

This chain uses TRBV29-1 with TRBJ2-5; perhaps D is TRBD1 or TRBD2 (6 bases each). Germline CDR1 and CDR2: SQVTM and ANQGSEA. The CDR3 consists of 15 residues. The V gene lost 4 bases and the J gene lost 2 bases, with 17 bases spanning the gap. CDR3 nucleotides: TGCAGCGTTGTTAGAGGCGGGACACCTCAAGAGACCCAGTACTTC. Its translation: CSVVRGGTPQETQYF.

The rearrangement uses TRBV20-1 and TRBJ1-5; no clear D gene. Per germline, CDR1 DFQATT and CDR2 SNEGSKA (reference sequence). The length of the CDR3 is 12 residues. V was cut by 2 bases and J by 4 bases, with 6 bases left in between. The CDR3 nucleotides read TGCAGTGCTAGAACCCCTAATCAGCCCCAGCATTTT. Amino acid sequence: CSARTPNQPQHF.

This chain uses TRBV6-5 with TRBJ2-2; TRBD2 matches 10 bases. The CDR3 has 17 amino acids. V was clipped by 2 bases and J by 1 base; unmatched bases: 4. CDR1 is MNHEY, CDR2 SVGAGI, per germline. Here the CDR3 reads CASSYGTSVMNTGELFF. The CDR3 DNA sequence: TGTGCCAGCAGTTACGGGACTAGCGTCATGAACACCGGGGAGCTGTTTTTT.

This rearrangement joins TRBV14 to TRBJ2-1; D gene ambiguous. The CDR3 is 16 residues long. Trimming removed 2 bases at V and 0 bases at J, with 11 bases between. Germline CDR1 SGHDN, CDR2 FVKESK. The CDR3 is CASSQSPPSSYNEQFF. CDR3 DNA: TGTGCCAGCAGCCAATCGCCCCCAAGCTCCTACAATGAGCAGTTCTTC.

This clonotype was seen only a few times. This chain joins TRBV10-1 and TRBJ2-5; 8 nucleotides align to TRBD2. This CDR3 is 16 amino acids long. Trimming took 11 bases from V and 3 from J; bases not matched to a gene: 17. Per the germline V gene, CDR1 is WNHNN and CDR2 is SYGVQD (reference sequence). As DNA, the CDR3 is TGCGCCTGCCTCTATCCTCGGGGGGGACCGAAAGAGACCCAGTACTTC. Protein product: CACLYPRGGPKETQYF.

The chain couples TRBV12-3 or TRBV12-4 to TRBJ2-2, with TRBD2 as a possible D gene (7 bases). The CDR3 sequence is 15 residues long. Trimming removed 4 bases from V and 2 bases from J, with 11 bases in between. CDR3 in amino acids: CASSYGGPNTGELFF. CDR3 sequence (DNA): TGTGCCAGCAGTTACGGGGGGCCAAACACCGGGGAGCTGTTTTTT.

This clonotype showed up just a few times. This chain joins TRBV18 and TRBJ1-2, with D hard to call. The CDR3 runs 14 residues. V was trimmed by 2 bases and J by 1 base, leaving 8 bases between them. CDR1 and CDR2 (germline): KGHSH, LQKENI. The CDR3, as DNA: TGTGCCAGCTCACCAAAAGAATATAACTATGGCTACACCTTC. This gives the protein CASSPKEYNYGYTF.

The chain joins TRBV10-3 to TRBJ1-1, with 7 positions matching TRBD1. Germline CDR1 and CDR2: ENHRY and SYGVKD. The ends lost 5 bases at V and 8 bases at J; junction bases unmatched: 2. The CDR3 covers 11 residues. This chain's CDR3 is CAISKDREAFF. The CDR3, as DNA: TGTGCCATCAGTAAGGACAGGGAAGCTTTCTTT.

This clonotype was observed a handful of times. This rearrangement joins TRBV20-1 to TRBJ2-7; perhaps TRBD1 as D (5 bases). Germline values: CDR1 DFQATT, CDR2 SNEGSKA (reference sequence). This CDR3 spans 13 amino acids. V was clipped by 6 bases and J by 3 bases, with 15 bases between them. The CDR3 region is CSARPREVYEQYF. In DNA, the CDR3 is TGCAGTGCCCGCCCCAGGGAAGTCTACGAGCAGTACTTC.

The chain combines TRBV7-9 with TRBJ2-7; TRBD2 is a possible D gene (6 bases). The CDR3 is 13 amino acids. Looked up from germline, CDR1 is SEHNR and CDR2 is FQNEAQ (reference sequence). V was shortened by 5 bases and J by 0 bases, with 8 bases between the two germline ends. The CDR3 bases are TGTGCCAGCAGCCGCGGGACCTCCTACGAGCAGTACTTC. Its translation: CASSRGTSYEQYF.